A single sample is the source of the 30 T cell receptor beta chains below, sequenced in a study of yellow fever vaccine responses in identical twins. TCRdb analysed the RT-PCR reads with MiXCR anew, one entry per CDR3 protein. The data hold 20,000 or so distinct CDR3 sequences, with around 72% observed a single time. The sequencing used T cells from blood (PBMCs), unsorted or a sorted subset (not recorded which), collected before or after yellow fever vaccination (not recorded which). These receptors were taken from a woman aged 18-29 years who received the yellow fever vaccine.

The rearrangement uses TRBV5-4 and TRBJ1-6, with unresolved D. CDR3 length equals 14 residues. The germline CDR1 and CDR2 sequences are SGHNT and YYREEE (reference sequence). The V gene lost 4 bases and the J gene lost 3 bases, with 8 bases spanning the gap. DNA for the CDR3: TGTGCCAGCAGCGTTGACCTCTATAATTCACCCCTCCACTTT. It is translated as CASSVDLYNSPLHF.

The chain has TRBV6-1 and TRBJ2-5; TRBD2 matches at 12 bases. This CDR3 comprises 15 residues. The junction had 1 base not matched to a gene; V was cut back by 4 bases and J by 1 base. The germline gives CDR1 MNHNS, CDR2 SASEGT. CDR3 residues: CASSVLAGGQETQYF. CDR3 in DNA: TGTGCCAGCAGTGTACTAGCGGGGGGCCAAGAGACCCAGTACTTC.

This chain links TRBV2 with TRBJ2-2; no clear D. Per germline, CDR1 SNHLY and CDR2 FYNNEI. The CDR3 extends over 14 amino acids. V dropped 4 bases and J dropped 0 bases, with 6 bases sitting between them. The CDR3 sequence is CASSGVTNTGELFF. The CDR3 bases are TGTGCCAGCAGTGGGGTTACGAACACCGGGGAGCTGTTTTTT.

This clonotype was picked up a small number of times. The chain employs TRBV28 and TRBJ1-6, with D unresolved. V was cut by 2 bases and J by 4 bases, with 6 bases left in between. The CDR3 totals 14 residues. Germline V gene data show CDR1 as MDHEN and CDR2 as SYDVKM. CDR3 protein: CASSLAGYNSPLHF. The CDR3, as DNA: TGTGCCAGCAGTTTAGCCGGTTATAATTCACCCCTCCACTTT.

This chain joins TRBV6-2 or TRBV6-3 and TRBJ1-6; perhaps TRBD1 as D (6 bases). CDR3 size: 15 residues. The V end was cut by 0 bases, the J end by 10 bases, with 13 bases between. Germline CDR1 and CDR2: MNHEY and SVGEGT. The CDR3 protein is CASSYSDRLGSPLHF. Written as DNA, the CDR3 is TGTGCCAGCAGTTACTCCGACAGGTTGGGGTCACCCCTCCACTTT.

V and J are TRBV11-3 and TRBJ2-3, with D perhaps TRBD2 (6 bases). The CDR3 contains 16 residues. The germline V gene has CDR1 SGHNT and CDR2 YENEEA. Trimming removed 5 bases at V and 4 bases at J, with 19 bases between. The CDR3, as DNA: TGTGCCAGCAGCGTCAGACTAGAGCCCATACCAGATACGCAGTATTTT. Translating it yields CASSVRLEPIPDTQYF.

V is TRBV18 and J is TRBJ2-7; 11 positions match TRBD1. This CDR3 region has 15 residues. With V trimmed by 3 bases and J by 3 bases, 4 bases remained unmatched. Germline lookup yields CDR1 KGHSH and CDR2 LQKENI. The CDR3 region has the DNA TGTGCCAGCTCACCCGGGACAGGGGGACTCTACGAGCAGTACTTC. This gives the protein CASSPGTGGLYEQYF.

This rearrangement joins TRBV11-3 to TRBJ2-1, with 8 bases matching TRBD2. This CDR3 comprises 16 residues. With 5 bases clipped from V and 1 base from J, the junction kept 7 bases outside the gene matches. CDR1 SGHNT and CDR2 YENEEA come from the germline V gene. DNA for the CDR3: TGTGCCAGCAGCCCTGGCGGGGGGTCTTCCTACAATGAGCAGTTCTTC. Translating gives CASSPGGGSSYNEQFF.

The chain joins TRBV5-5 to TRBJ2-1, with D possibly being TRBD2 (6 bases). Trimming stripped 1 base from V and 8 bases from J, with 13 bases between. This CDR3 contains 14 residues. In germline, CDR1 is SGHKS, CDR2 YYEKEE (reference sequence). CDR3 in DNA: TGTGCCAGCAGCTTGATTGGGGGGAGCGATGAGCAGTTCTTC. As protein: CASSLIGGSDEQFF.

In this sample, this clonotype turned up a few times. The J gene is TRBJ2-7, the V gene TRBV15; D is unclear. Germline-derived CDR1 and CDR2 are LNHNV and YYDKDF (reference sequence). Trimming stripped 4 bases from V and 2 bases from J, with 6 bases between. The CDR3 contains 12 residues. CDR3 sequence reads: CATSNGPYEQYF. The DNA of the CDR3 is TGTGCCACCAGCAACGGACCCTACGAGCAGTACTTC.

The chain combines TRBV11-2 with TRBJ2-1; D unresolved. The germline V and J ends were trimmed by 4 bases and 8 bases, with 6 bases remaining between them. The CDR3 runs to 11 residues. The germline CDR1 and CDR2 sequences are SGHAT and FQNNGV. The CDR3 sequence is CASSWLDEQFF. The CDR3 nucleotides read TGTGCCAGCAGCTGGCTGGATGAGCAGTTCTTC.

The chain combines TRBV2 with TRBJ2-3, with 9 bases fitting TRBD2. Germline CDR1 SNHLY, CDR2 FYNNEI. After removal of 3 bases from V and 4 bases from J, the junction contained 8 bases not matched to a gene. The CDR3 spans 16 residues. For the CDR3, the DNA is TGTGCCAGCAGTGACACCCTAGCGGGGTGGGCAGATACGCAGTATTTT. It specifies CASSDTLAGWADTQYF.

V is TRBV6-5 and J is TRBJ1-5; D is perhaps TRBD1 (6 bases). V dropped 0 bases and J dropped 5 bases, with 8 bases sitting between them. CDR3 length equals 14 residues. CDR1 is MNHEY, CDR2 SVGAGI, per germline. The CDR3 DNA follows: TGTGCCAGCAGTTACTCGGACAGCCATCAGCCCCAGCATTTT. Protein product: CASSYSDSHQPQHF.

This clonotype was counted a single time. The V call is TRBV13, the J call TRBJ2-1; D gene unclear. Germline V CDR1 and CDR2: PRHDT, FYEKMQ (reference sequence). The V gene lost 4 bases and the J gene lost 9 bases, with 10 bases spanning the gap. The CDR3 is 12 residues long. The CDR3 loop reads CASSYLRGEQFF. The CDR3 DNA reads as TGTGCCAGCAGCTACTTGAGAGGTGAGCAGTTCTTC.

This clonotype has just a few counts. The chain links TRBV29-1 to TRBJ2-1, with 10 bases lining up with TRBD2. The CDR3 is 15 residues long. The germline gives CDR1 SQVTM, CDR2 ANQGSEA. The junction had 11 bases not matched to a gene; V was cut back by 7 bases and J by 5 bases. Written as DNA, the CDR3 is TGCAGCGGTAACTCGCCTAGCGGGAGAGACAATGAGCAGTTCTTC. Its protein product is CSGNSPSGRDNEQFF.

The chain is built from TRBV11-2 and TRBJ2-5; D unclear. The CDR3 loop spans 14 amino acids. V lost 0 bases to trimming and J lost 5 bases, with 10 bases between them. Per germline, CDR1 SGHAT and CDR2 FQNNGV. The CDR3 nucleotides are TGTGCCAGCAGCTTAGATCCCCTCGGGGAGACCCAGTACTTC. As protein: CASSLDPLGETQYF.

V is TRBV18 and J is TRBJ2-7; 9 positions agree with TRBD1. Trimming took 3 bases from V and 5 from J; bases not matched to a gene: 2. This CDR3 spans 13 amino acids. Germline CDR1 reads KGHSH; CDR2 reads LQKENI. CDR3 region: CASSPTGGDEQYV. CDR3 coding DNA: TGTGCCAGCTCACCTACAGGGGGCGACGAGCAGTACGTC.

The CDR3 sequence is CASSMILERPHEKLFF. CDR3 nucleotide sequence: TGTGCCAGCAGCATGATCTTAGAACGACCACATGAAAAACTGTTTTTT. The chain is built from TRBV12-3 or TRBV12-4 and TRBJ1-4; no definite D call. V was shortened by 6 bases and J by 6 bases, with 20 bases between the two germline ends. The CDR3 contains 16 residues.

The J gene is TRBJ2-4, the V gene TRBV13; TRBD2 agrees at 14 bases. The CDR3 has 16 amino acids. The germline gives CDR1 PRHDT, CDR2 FYEKMQ (reference sequence). V was clipped by 5 bases and J by 2 bases; unmatched bases: 2. CDR3 DNA sequence: TGTGCCAGCAGCGGACTAGCGGGAGGACCCAAAAACATTCAGTACTTC. Its protein is CASSGLAGGPKNIQYF.

The chain is built from TRBV11-3 and TRBJ2-3; 10 bases align to TRBD2. V was clipped by 5 bases and J by 4 bases; unmatched bases: 9. This CDR3 region has 16 residues. In germline, CDR1 is SGHNT, CDR2 YENEEA. In DNA form, the CDR3 reads TGTGCCAGCAGCCCTCTAGCGGGGGCCCCCCCAGATACGCAGTATTTT. This encodes CASSPLAGAPPDTQYF.

The chain combines TRBV11-3 with TRBJ2-2, with TRBD2 as a possible D gene (5 bases). The CDR3 is 14 amino acids. V was clipped by 6 bases and J by 5 bases, with 13 bases between them. Germline V CDR1 and CDR2: SGHNT, YENEEA. This CDR3 is CASRRMWETGELFF. The CDR3 coding sequence is TGTGCCAGCAGAAGAATGTGGGAGACCGGGGAGCTGTTTTTT.

The gene calls are TRBV20-1 and TRBJ2-3; D gene unclear. The V end was cut by 2 bases, the J end by 2 bases, with 8 bases between. Germline CDR1 is DFQATT and CDR2 is SNEGSKA (reference sequence). This CDR3 spans 13 amino acids. In DNA form, the CDR3 reads TGCAGTGCTAGAATGCGGAACACAGATACGCAGTATTTT. Its translation is CSARMRNTDTQYF.

The chain couples TRBV7-9 to TRBJ1-6, with a weak D call TRBD1 (5 bases). Trimming cost V 4 bases and J 7 bases, with 14 bases left between them. The germline V gene encodes CDR1 SEHNR and CDR2 FQNEAQ (reference sequence). The CDR3 consists of 15 residues. This chain's CDR3 is CASSSPWDENSPLHF. The CDR3 nucleotides read TGTGCCAGCAGCTCACCATGGGACGAGAATTCACCCCTCCACTTT.

The chain joins TRBV7-3 to TRBJ2-2; unclear D gene. This CDR3 contains 14 residues. Germline CDR1 reads SGHTA; CDR2 reads FQGTGA. V was pared by 1 base and J by 2 bases, with 5 bases between. The CDR3 coding sequence is TGTGCCAGCAGCTTAAACGTAAACACCGGGGAGCTGTTTTTT. As protein: CASSLNVNTGELFF.

The J gene is TRBJ2-2, the V gene TRBV7-3, with a possible D match to TRBD2 (6 bases). V lost 5 bases to trimming and J lost 3 bases, with 16 bases between them. Germline V gene sequence: CDR1 SGHTA, CDR2 FQGTGA. The length of the CDR3 is 16 residues. CDR3 nucleotide sequence: TGTGCCAGCAGCCCCGGCGGGGCAGCCCACACCGGGGAGCTGTTTTTT. Translating gives CASSPGGAAHTGELFF.

V usage is TRBV12-3 or TRBV12-4 and J usage is TRBJ2-5, with 10 bases identical to TRBD2. V shed 5 bases and J 4 bases; nucleotides not matched to a gene: 7. This CDR3 comprises 15 residues. CDR3 DNA sequence: TGTGCCAGCAGTAAAACTAGCGGGGTTGGAGAGACCCAGTACTTC. It codes for CASSKTSGVGETQYF.

The gene calls are TRBV4-2 and TRBJ2-3; D remains unclear. The CDR3 has 14 amino acids. Trimming took off 1 base at V and 4 bases at J, with 9 bases between the two ends. In germline, CDR1 is LGHNA, CDR2 YNFKEQ. CDR3 amino acids: CASSQGVSADTQYF. DNA for the CDR3: TGTGCCAGCAGCCAAGGGGTTTCAGCAGATACGCAGTATTTT.

The chain couples TRBV15 to TRBJ1-1; D is unresolved. The CDR3 contains 16 residues. Per the germline V gene, CDR1 is LNHNV and CDR2 is YYDKDF (reference sequence). V was cut by 0 bases and J by 6 bases, with 17 bases left in between. CDR3 sequence reads: CATSRDSSLGFPEAFF. In nucleotides, the CDR3 is TGTGCCACCAGCAGAGATTCAAGTCTGGGGTTCCCTGAAGCTTTCTTT.

The chain links TRBV12-3 or TRBV12-4 to TRBJ1-2; no clear D gene. CDR3 length equals 16 residues. V lost 1 base to trimming and J lost 8 bases, with 20 bases between them. CDR3 sequence: CASSLGGVVQSGGYTF. DNA of the CDR3: TGTGCCAGCAGTTTAGGTGGAGTGGTCCAATCGGGGGGCTACACCTTC.

The chain joins TRBV3-1 to TRBJ2-3; TRBD2 might be the D (5 bases). Germline-derived CDR1 and CDR2 are LGHDT and YNNKEL (reference sequence). The CDR3 length is 15 residues. V lost 0 bases to trimming and J lost 2 bases, with 9 bases between them. The CDR3 DNA is TGTGCCAGCAGCCAAGAACTCGGGGTCACAGATACGCAGTATTTT. It translates to CASSQELGVTDTQYF.